Listed below are T cell receptor beta chains from one sample, sequenced in a study of beta chain features in type 1 diabetes. Assay used: immunoSEQ multiplex PCR; TCRdb lists only in-frame clones, some missing. The data hold almost 350,000 clones, with about a tenth observed a single time. The sequenced sample consisted of central memory CD4+ T cells from blood. All receptors come from a man aged 25 to 45 with type 1 diabetes. The CDR3 runs from the conserved cysteine through the conserved F or W. The D gene is left open where the match is weak. Some rows have no size entry. The others give once, few or many, or a class for an expanded clone.

size,D,V,J,CDR3,DNA
NA,TRBD2,TRBV5-1,TRBJ2-3,CASSLGLAGATDTQYF,TGCGCCAGCAGCTTGGGACTAGCGGGGGCCACAGATACGCAGTATTTT
few,TRBD2,TRBV9,TRBJ2-5,CASRTSGGPETQYF,TGTGCCAGCAGAACTAGCGGGGGACCGGAGACCCAGTACTTC
NA,NA,TRBV28,TRBJ2-7,CASSLSGRSYEQYF,TGTGCCAGCAGTTTATCAGGAAGGTCCTACGAGCAGTACTTC
few,TRBD1,TRBV28,TRBJ1-2,CASSSGQGSGGYTF,TGTGCCAGCAGTTCGGGACAGGGGTCAGGTGGCTACACCTTC
many,NA,TRBV7-9,TRBJ2-3,CASSPPGQGADTQYF,TGTGCCAGCAGCCCCCCGGGCCAAGGGGCAGATACGCAGTATTTT
few,TRBD1,TRBV19,TRBJ2-1,CASSHPPGTGLNEQFF,TGTGCCAGTAGCCACCCTCCCGGGACAGGGTTGAATGAGCAGTTCTTC
NA,NA,TRBV7-2,TRBJ2-4,CASASSAENIQYF,TGTGCCAGCGCATCCTCGGCAGAAAACATTCAGTACTTC
few,NA,TRBV27,TRBJ1-3,CASSTLSGNTIYF,TGTGCCAGTTCCACCCTCTCTGGAAACACCATATATTTT
NA,NA,TRBV5-8,TRBJ1-5,CASSPVGAGGQPQHF,TGTGCCAGCAGCCCGGTGGGGGCAGGCGGTCAGCCCCAGCATTTT
many,TRBD1,TRBV10-2,TRBJ2-5,CASSTGVETQYF,TGCGCCAGCAGTACAGGGGTGGAGACCCAGTACTTC
few,NA,TRBV18,TRBJ2-7,CASSPTSREQYF,TGTGCCAGCTCCCCCACTAGCCGCGAGCAGTACTTC